The 3 T cell receptor beta chains listed next were all sequenced from one sample in a study of T cells in tumors after PD-1 blockade. Sequencing was performed with immunoSEQ multiplex PCR; in TCRdb, only in-frame clones are kept and a portion is missing. The table shows about 59,000 clones, with roughly 77% occurring only once. The source material was PBMCs, sampled before anti-PD-1 treatment. The receptors were sampled from a human donor with basal cell carcinoma.

The chain combines TRBV15 with TRBJ1-2, with TRBD1 as a possible D gene (6 bases). V lost 1 base, J lost 8 bases, and 14 bases lay in between. Germline V lookup: CDR1 LNHNV, CDR2 YYDKDF (reference sequence). The CDR3 runs to 14 residues. This CDR3 is CATSRADRKAGYTF. CDR3 nucleotide sequence: TGTGCCACCAGCAGAGCGGACAGAAAGGCGGGCTACACCTTC.

CDR3 amino acids: CASSYSVQETQYF. CDR3 in DNA: TGTGCCAGCAGTTACTCGGTACAAGAGACCCAGTACTTC. The chain uses TRBV6-5 and TRBJ2-5; the D is unclear. This CDR3 spans 13 amino acids. V was pared by 0 bases and J by 2 bases, with 4 bases between. CDR1 is MNHEY, CDR2 SVGAGI, per germline.

This chain links TRBV11-3 with TRBJ1-6; D ambiguous. Germline assignment: CDR1 SGHNT and CDR2 YENEEA. The CDR3 sequence is 14 residues long. V lost 1 base and J 8 bases, leaving 9 bases between the germline ends. The chain's CDR3 is CASSLGGVDSPLHF. DNA for the CDR3: TGTGCCAGCAGCTTAGGGGGAGTTGATTCACCCCTCCACTTT.